This TCR beta chain was captured in a study of shared clonotypes between healthy human individuals. Germline V CDR1 and CDR2: ENHRY, SYGVKD. The ends were cut back, 3 bases at V and 6 bases at J, with 15 bases in the middle. The CDR3 is 15 amino acids. The study's findings and limits: On the whole, naive subsets had larger estimated richness than memory subsets had.

This clone was found once. The antigen is not known. Every immunoSEQ plate was one replicate of a subset's evenly spread DNA. Source study methods: ImmunoSEQ sequences covered only the junction and lacked quality scores; filtering therefore differed. Measured with immunoSEQ multiplex PCR; TCRdb has only the in-frame clones, and not every one. The V and J calls and clone size come from that table; D and trimming were worked out from the DNA. The sample yields over 850,000 clones, around 78% seen once. The sequencing sample was made of memory CD4+ T cells from PBMCs. Sample subset: CD45RA-negative fraction. The receptor comes from a man between 18 and 35 years old in good health. Some clones in this sample may be carry-over from other donors' samples. This sequence joins TRBV10-3 and TRBJ1-5, with no clear D. The CDR3 reads CAISELSGAPQPQHF. The CDR3 region has the DNA TGTGCCATCAGTGAACTATCTGGAGCCCCTCAGCCCCAGCATTTT.